The 26 T cell receptor beta chains below come from one sample, sequenced in a study of patients and donors after allogeneic stem cell transplantation. TCRdb itself ran the RT-PCR reads through MiXCR, one entry per CDR3 protein. Here the sample spans 30,000 to 40,000 distinct CDR3 sequences, roughly 38% being singletons. The sample was blood, either unsorted or a sorted T cell fraction (not recorded which). These receptors were collected from a human donor who was either an allogeneic HSCT recipient or a stem cell or donor lymphocyte infusion donor (not recorded which). It is not recorded whose cells these are; they may come from a transplant donor.

The V call is TRBV6-2 or TRBV6-3, the J call TRBJ2-5; D unclear. Germline assignment: CDR1 MNHEY and CDR2 SVGEGT. V lost 6 bases and J lost 9, with 14 bases in between. This CDR3 comprises 12 residues. The CDR3 loop is CASSQGPAAQYF. The CDR3 DNA sequence: TGTGCCAGCAGCCAAGGACCCGCGGCCCAGTACTTC.

The chain joins TRBV20-1 to TRBJ1-2; tentatively, D is TRBD1 (5 bases). The CDR3 has 13 residues. V lost 0 bases and J 4 bases, leaving 9 bases between the germline ends. Germline V gene sequence: CDR1 DFQATT, CDR2 SNEGSKA (reference sequence). The CDR3 nucleotides read TGCAGTGCTAGAGATCAGGGTTCCTATGGCTACACCTTC. Protein: CSARDQGSYGYTF.

This clonotype showed up many times. This sequence joins TRBV7-2 and TRBJ1-1; D is possibly TRBD1 (5 bases). Trimming removed 5 bases from V and 1 base from J, with 14 bases in between. CDR1 and CDR2 (germline): SGHTA, FQGNSA. The CDR3 runs to 15 residues. The CDR3 loop reads CASSLGTESNTEAFF. The CDR3 DNA reads as TGTGCCAGCAGCCTAGGGACGGAGTCGAACACTGAAGCTTTCTTT.

The chain employs TRBV4-2 and TRBJ1-2; 10 positions agree with TRBD1. Trimming removed 3 bases from V and 3 bases from J; junction bases left unmatched: 16. This CDR3 region has 19 residues. Germline loops: CDR1 LGHNA, CDR2 YNFKEQ. CDR3 amino acids: CASSQRPAGQGQFHYGYTF. The CDR3 nucleotides read TGTGCCAGCAGCCAGCGGCCTGCGGGACAGGGGCAATTTCACTATGGCTACACCTTC.

This clonotype was counted a few times. The gene calls are TRBV7-8 and TRBJ1-5, with 11 bases that match TRBD1. The V segment lost 3 bases and the J segment 5 bases; nucleotides outside the gene matches: 6. Germline V CDR1 and CDR2: SGHVS, FQNEAQ. The CDR3 is 16 residues long. CDR3 in amino acids: CASSFSGTGGYQPQHF. The DNA of the CDR3 is TGTGCCAGCAGCTTTTCCGGGACAGGGGGATATCAGCCCCAGCATTTT. Full variable domain (outside the CDR3, taken from reference TRBV7-8 and TRBJ1-5): GAGVSQSPRYKVAKRGQDVALRCDPISGHVSLFWYQQALGQGPEFLTYFQNEAQLDKSGLPSDRFFAERPEGSVSTLKIQRTQQEDSAVYLCASSFSGTGGYQPQHFGDGTRLSIL.

This clonotype has just a few counts. The chain uses TRBV10-3 and TRBJ2-1; D may be TRBD1 (6 bases). Germline V gene lookup returns CDR1 ENHRY and CDR2 SYGVKD. Trimming took off 4 bases at V and 7 bases at J, with 20 bases between the two ends. This CDR3 spans 16 amino acids. The CDR3 region has the DNA TGTGCCATCAGTGGGGGACCCGGGACAAAAAGGAATGAGCAGTTCTTC. Translation gives CAISGGPGTKRNEQFF.

The chain has TRBV20-1 and TRBJ2-1, with TRBD2 as a possible D gene (5 bases). Germline CDR1 and CDR2: DFQATT and SNEGSKA (reference sequence). CDR3 length equals 14 residues. V was shortened by 5 bases and J by 7 bases, with 18 bases between the two germline ends. The DNA of the CDR3 is TGCAGTGCTCCACGGCCACTAGGCGAAAATGAGCAGTTCTTC. It translates to CSAPRPLGENEQFF.

The rearrangement uses TRBV2 and TRBJ1-2; D call uncertain. The V gene's germline CDR1 is SNHLY and CDR2 FYNNEI. The CDR3 contains 13 residues. Trimming cost V 7 bases and J 0 bases, with 9 bases left between them. This chain's CDR3 is CASTMDPNYGYTF. The CDR3 DNA reads TGTGCCAGCACGATGGACCCTAACTATGGCTACACCTTC.

This clonotype was observed at least ten times. The V call is TRBV6-6, the J call TRBJ2-1, with TRBD1 matching 9 bases. J lost 7 bases, V lost 6 bases, and 1 base had no gene match. The CDR3 length is 12 residues. Per germline, CDR1 MNHNY and CDR2 SVGAGI (reference sequence). The CDR3 DNA reads TGTGCCAGCAGACAGGGGGCAAATGAGCAGTTCTTC. Amino acids: CASRQGANEQFF.

The gene calls are TRBV20-1 and TRBJ1-3; D is uncertain. Trimming removed 3 bases from V and 4 bases from J, with 7 bases in between. The germline V gene encodes CDR1 DFQATT and CDR2 SNEGSKA (reference sequence). This CDR3 is 12 amino acids long. The DNA for the CDR3 is TGCAGTGCTAGGGACGTCGGAAACACCATATATTTT. Translation: CSARDVGNTIYF.

The rearrangement links TRBV3-1 to TRBJ2-5, with D tentatively TRBD1 (6 bases). V was clipped by 1 base and J by 4 bases, with 13 bases between them. Per the germline V gene, CDR1 is LGHDT and CDR2 is YNNKEL (reference sequence). This CDR3 is built from 15 residues. DNA of the CDR3: TGTGCCAGCAGCCAAGTAGGGGACATCAGAGAGACCCAGTACTTC. Protein: CASSQVGDIRETQYF.

This chain links TRBV5-1 with TRBJ2-3; possibly TRBD1 for D (5 bases). Per germline, CDR1 SGHRS and CDR2 YFSETQ. There are 14 residues in the CDR3. The germline V and J ends were trimmed by 1 base and 3 bases, with 9 bases remaining between them. The chain's CDR3 is CASSLWGPTDTQYF. The CDR3 nucleotides are TGCGCCAGCAGCTTGTGGGGCCCGACAGATACGCAGTATTTT.

This chain links TRBV19 with TRBJ2-1; 9 nucleotides agree with TRBD2. This CDR3 is built from 17 residues. V gave up 0 bases and J gave up 1 base; unmatched junction bases: 4. Germline V gene lookup returns CDR1 LNHDA and CDR2 SQIVND (reference sequence). The CDR3 DNA is TGTGCCAGTAGTATAGATCGGGCGGGGGGGTCCTACAATGAGCAGTTCTTC. This encodes CASSIDRAGGSYNEQFF.

The CDR3 DNA reads TGTGCCAGCAGCTTAGGTAAAGGGCAAGTGCAGTTCTTC. Protein sequence: CASSLGKGQVQFF. The chain uses TRBV7-2 and TRBJ2-1; D is undetermined. V lost 1 base, J lost 12 bases, and 13 bases lay in between. The CDR3 covers 13 residues. From germline, CDR1 is SGHTA and CDR2 FQGNSA.

V and J are TRBV20-1 and TRBJ2-3; 7 bases are a match to TRBD1. CDR1 is DFQATT, CDR2 SNEGSKA, per germline (reference sequence). Trimming cost V 5 bases and J 5 bases; bases outside gene matches: 7. This CDR3 region has 13 residues. The CDR3, as DNA: TGCAGTGCTCCCAGGGGGACGAGAGATACGCAGTATTTT. Translated, it gives CSAPRGTRDTQYF.

The CDR3 loop reads CASSLLLENSPLHF. Written as DNA, the CDR3 is TGCGCCAGCAGCTTGTTATTGGAGAATTCACCCCTCCACTTT. The chain couples TRBV5-1 to TRBJ1-6; unclear D gene. Germline V gives CDR1 SGHRS, CDR2 YFSETQ. V dropped 1 base and J dropped 7 bases, with 9 bases sitting between them. There are 14 residues in the CDR3.

J is TRBJ2-5 and V is TRBV3-1; a possible D gene is TRBD2 (6 bases). The V and J ends lost 1 base and 3 bases respectively, with 24 bases between them. This CDR3 is built from 19 residues. CDR1 is LGHDT and CDR2 is YNNKEL in the germline V gene (reference sequence). In nucleotides, the CDR3 is TGTGCCAGCAGCCAAGGCGTACATCTATCCCGAACGGGGGAAGAGACCCAGTACTTC. This gives the protein CASSQGVHLSRTGEETQYF.

This clonotype was observed a handful of times. V is TRBV20-1 and J is TRBJ2-7; D remains ambiguous. Deletions cut 0 bases from V and 7 bases from J, with 7 bases between. There are 11 residues in the CDR3. Germline V gives CDR1 DFQATT, CDR2 SNEGSKA (reference sequence). CDR3 sequence: CSARDWREQYF. The CDR3 bases are TGCAGTGCTAGAGATTGGCGTGAGCAGTACTTC.

A single count supports this clonotype. The chain has TRBV20-1 and TRBJ1-2, with 9 bases identical to TRBD1. The CDR3 has 12 amino acids. Germline V gives CDR1 DFQATT, CDR2 SNEGSKA (reference sequence). V lost 6 bases to trimming and J lost 5 bases; unmatched junction nucleotides: 4. Here the CDR3 DNA reads TGCAGTGCCCCGACAGGGGGATATGGCTACACCTTC. Translated: CSAPTGGYGYTF.

This clonotype was counted between two and nine times. This chain links TRBV29-1 with TRBJ1-2; maybe TRBD1 (5 bases). There are 13 residues in the CDR3. Germline lookup yields CDR1 SQVTM and CDR2 ANQGSEA. The V and J ends lost 6 bases and 0 bases respectively, with 11 bases between them. The CDR3 nucleotides are TGCAGCGTCGGGGGTCCCTCTAACTATGGCTACACCTTC. This codes for CSVGGPSNYGYTF.

V gene TRBV6-2 or TRBV6-3 combines with J gene TRBJ2-7, with 9 bases lining up with TRBD2. The CDR3 runs 14 residues. V gave up 5 bases and J gave up 2 bases; unmatched junction bases: 4. Germline V gene sequence: CDR1 MNHEY, CDR2 SVGEGT. CDR3 loop: CASSPIAGAYEQYF. The CDR3 region has the DNA TGTGCCAGCAGTCCTATAGCGGGAGCCTACGAGCAGTACTTC.

This clonotype was seen at least ten times. The DNA of the CDR3 is TGTGCCAGCAGCTTCTCGGGACTAGCTTACAATGAGCAGTTCTTC. It codes for CASSFSGLAYNEQFF. The rearrangement joins TRBV7-9 to TRBJ2-1, with 9 bases identical to TRBD2. Losses at the gene ends were 3 bases for V and 4 bases for J; bases not matched to a gene: 4. In germline, CDR1 is SEHNR, CDR2 FQNEAQ (reference sequence). The CDR3 loop spans 15 amino acids.

V is TRBV15 and J is TRBJ1-5; D is possibly TRBD1 (5 bases). This CDR3 contains 16 residues. Trimming stripped 3 bases from V and 3 bases from J, with 15 bases between. The germline gives CDR1 LNHNV, CDR2 YYDKDF (reference sequence). CDR3 nucleotide sequence: TGTGCCACCAGCAGCTATTTTTCAGGGAACAATCAGCCCCAGCATTTT. This codes for CATSSYFSGNNQPQHF.

This clonotype was counted many times. The J gene is TRBJ2-2, the V gene TRBV20-1, with TRBD1 matching over 7 bases. The V gene end was trimmed by 1 base and the J gene end by 0 bases; junction bases not matched to a gene: 2. Germline V gene lookup returns CDR1 DFQATT and CDR2 SNEGSKA (reference sequence). This CDR3 is 15 amino acids long. The CDR3 reads CSARVGQSNTGELFF. The DNA for the CDR3 is TGCAGTGCTAGAGTGGGACAGTCGAACACCGGGGAGCTGTTTTTT.

The V gene is TRBV7-2, the J gene TRBJ2-3; no clear D gene. This CDR3 has 14 amino acids. The germline V gene has CDR1 SGHTA and CDR2 FQGNSA. V was clipped by 7 bases and J by 5 bases, with 16 bases between them. The CDR3 sequence: CASTRPGLGDTQYF. The CDR3 DNA reads as TGTGCCAGCACGAGACCGGGTTTAGGAGATACGCAGTATTTT.

The chain couples TRBV4-3 to TRBJ2-5; tentatively, D is TRBD2 (6 bases). This CDR3 comprises 15 residues. V lost 3 bases and J 2 bases, leaving 13 bases between the germline ends. In germline, CDR1 is LGHNA, CDR2 YSLEER. The CDR3 is CASSQRLELQETQYF. DNA of the CDR3: TGCGCCAGCAGCCAGAGACTAGAATTACAAGAGACCCAGTACTTC.